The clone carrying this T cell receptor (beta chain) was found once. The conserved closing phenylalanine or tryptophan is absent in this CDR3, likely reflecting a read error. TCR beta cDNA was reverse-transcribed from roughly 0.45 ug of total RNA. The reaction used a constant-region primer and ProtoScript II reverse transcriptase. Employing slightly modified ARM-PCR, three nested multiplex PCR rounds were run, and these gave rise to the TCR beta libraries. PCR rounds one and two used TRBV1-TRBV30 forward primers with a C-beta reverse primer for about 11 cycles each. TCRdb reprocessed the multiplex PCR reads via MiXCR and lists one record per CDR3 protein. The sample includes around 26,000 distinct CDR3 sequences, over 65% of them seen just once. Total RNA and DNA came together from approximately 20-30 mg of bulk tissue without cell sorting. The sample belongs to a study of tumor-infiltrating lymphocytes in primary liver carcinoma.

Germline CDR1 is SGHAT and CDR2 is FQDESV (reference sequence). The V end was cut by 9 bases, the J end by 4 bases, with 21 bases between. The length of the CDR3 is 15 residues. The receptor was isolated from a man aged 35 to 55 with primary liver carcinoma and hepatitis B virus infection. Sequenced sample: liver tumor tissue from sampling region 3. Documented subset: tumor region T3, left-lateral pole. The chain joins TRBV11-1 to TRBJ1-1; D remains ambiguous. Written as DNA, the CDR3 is TGTGCCAGTGGCGCCGGACTCAGTATGATCACTGAAGCTTTCCTT. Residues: CASGAGLSMITEAFL.